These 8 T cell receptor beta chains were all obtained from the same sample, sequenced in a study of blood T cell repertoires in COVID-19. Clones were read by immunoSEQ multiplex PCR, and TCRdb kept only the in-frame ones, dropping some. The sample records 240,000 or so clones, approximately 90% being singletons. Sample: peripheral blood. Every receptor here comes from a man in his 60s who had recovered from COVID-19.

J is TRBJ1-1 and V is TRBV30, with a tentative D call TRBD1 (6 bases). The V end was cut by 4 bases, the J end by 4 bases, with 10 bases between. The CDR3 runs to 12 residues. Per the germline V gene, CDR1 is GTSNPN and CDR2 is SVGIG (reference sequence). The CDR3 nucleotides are TGTGCCTGGATGAGGGGGACCACTGAAGCTTTCTTT. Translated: CAWMRGTTEAFF.

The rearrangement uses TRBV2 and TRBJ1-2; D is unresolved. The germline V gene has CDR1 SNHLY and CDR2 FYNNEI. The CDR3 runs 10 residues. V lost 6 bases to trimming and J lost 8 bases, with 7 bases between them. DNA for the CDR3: TGTGCCAGCAGGACTGAGGGCTACACCTTC. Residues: CASRTEGYTF.

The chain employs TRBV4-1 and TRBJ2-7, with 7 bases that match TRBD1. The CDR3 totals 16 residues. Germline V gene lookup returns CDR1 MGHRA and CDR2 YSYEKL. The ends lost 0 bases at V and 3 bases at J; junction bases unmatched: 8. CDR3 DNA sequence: TGCGCCAGCAGCCAAGATAGGAAGGGGGCGCTCTACGAGCAGTACTTC. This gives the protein CASSQDRKGALYEQYF.

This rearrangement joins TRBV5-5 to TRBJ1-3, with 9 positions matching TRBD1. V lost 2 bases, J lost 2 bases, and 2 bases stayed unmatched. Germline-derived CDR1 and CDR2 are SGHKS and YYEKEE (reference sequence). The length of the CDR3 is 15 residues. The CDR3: CASSFTGGTGNTIYF. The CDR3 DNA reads TGTGCCAGCAGCTTCACAGGGGGCACTGGAAACACCATATATTTT.

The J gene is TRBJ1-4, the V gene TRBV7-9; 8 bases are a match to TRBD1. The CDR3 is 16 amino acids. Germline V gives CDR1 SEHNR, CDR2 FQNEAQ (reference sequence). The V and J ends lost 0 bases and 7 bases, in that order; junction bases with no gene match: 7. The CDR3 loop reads CASSLALQGVGEKLFF. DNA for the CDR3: TGTGCCAGCAGCTTAGCCCTACAGGGGGTAGGTGAAAAACTGTTTTTT. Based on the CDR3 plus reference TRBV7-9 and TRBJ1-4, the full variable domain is DTGVSQNPRHKITKRGQNVTFRCDPISEHNRLYWYRQTLGQGPEFLTYFQNEAQLEKSRLLSDRFSAERPKGSFSTLEIQRTEQGDSAMYLCASSLALQGVGEKLFFGSGTQLSVL.

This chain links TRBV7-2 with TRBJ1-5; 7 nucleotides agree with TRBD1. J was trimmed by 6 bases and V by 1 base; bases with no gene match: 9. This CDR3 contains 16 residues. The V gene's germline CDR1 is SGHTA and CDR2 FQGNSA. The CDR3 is CASSLGGGAGGQPQHF. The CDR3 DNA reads TGTGCCAGCAGCTTAGGAGGGGGCGCAGGGGGTCAGCCCCAGCATTTT.

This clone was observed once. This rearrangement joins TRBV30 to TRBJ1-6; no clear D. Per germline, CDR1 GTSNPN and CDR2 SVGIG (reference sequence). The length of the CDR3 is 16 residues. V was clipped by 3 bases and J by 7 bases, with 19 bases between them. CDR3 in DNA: TGTGCCTGGAGGGCGACTTTCCTGGGTCGGAATTCACCCCTCCACTTT. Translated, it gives CAWRATFLGRNSPLHF.

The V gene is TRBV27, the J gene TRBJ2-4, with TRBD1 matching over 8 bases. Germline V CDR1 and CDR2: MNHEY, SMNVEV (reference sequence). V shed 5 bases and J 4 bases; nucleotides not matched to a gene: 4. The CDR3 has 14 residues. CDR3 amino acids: CASSPWTGKNIQYF. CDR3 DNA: TGTGCCAGCAGTCCTTGGACAGGGAAAAACATTCAGTACTTC.